This TCR beta chain was obtained from a study of metastatic and nonmetastatic thyroid tumors. The CDR3 has 16 amino acids. The trim removed 6 bases at V and 5 bases at J, leaving 13 bases unmatched. Looked up from germline, CDR1 is KGHSH and CDR2 is LQKENI. TCRdb recomputed clones from the PCR reads via MiXCR. Of 25,000 to 35,000 clones listed, 20% to 25% are singletons. This clone was counted ten times or more. Patients underwent thyroid surgery, and none had received any treatment before it. The sequence was obtained from a female donor with papillary thyroid cancer or a benign thyroid nodule (not recorded which). Some clones in this sample may be carry-over from other donors' samples. The chain employs TRBV18 and TRBJ2-5; 9 positions match TRBD2. Sample: blood. For the CDR3, the DNA is TGTGCCAGCTCCGCCCCGACTAGCGGACGGTGGGAGACCCAGTACTTC. Translating gives CASSAPTSGRWETQYF.